The 30 T cell receptor beta chains listed next were all sequenced from one sample in a study of blood T cell repertoires in COVID-19. Some clones are missing from TCRdb's copy, which holds only in-frame ones; the method was immunoSEQ multiplex PCR. The sample consists of 9,000 to 10,000 clones, roughly 79% of them appearing once. The sample taken for sequencing was peripheral blood. All receptors derive from a human donor in a cohort sampled during active COVID-19.

In this sample, this clone turned up a few times. This chain joins TRBV14 and TRBJ1-5; the match to TRBD1 covers 8 bases. J lost 4 bases, V lost 0 bases, and 5 bases had no gene match. This CDR3 comprises 16 residues. CDR1 and CDR2 (germline): SGHDN, FVKESK. The CDR3 nucleotides are TGTGCCAGCAGCCAAGACGGGACAGGCCCAAATCAGCCCCAGCATTTT. Amino acid sequence: CASSQDGTGPNQPQHF.

This clone was observed once. The rearrangement uses TRBV2 and TRBJ1-1, with 7 bases identical to TRBD1. V was pared by 1 base and J by 11 bases, with 4 bases of the junction left unmatched. CDR1 is SNHLY, CDR2 FYNNEI, per germline. This CDR3 spans 12 amino acids. The CDR3 DNA reads as TGTGCCAGCAGTGAAGACAGGGGATTTGCTTTCTTT. It codes for CASSEDRGFAFF.

This CDR3 is CASSVGQGTNSPLHF. The CDR3 DNA follows: TGTGCCAGCAGCGTAGGTCAGGGAACCAATTCACCCCTCCACTTT. V and J are TRBV9 and TRBJ1-6, with a possible D match to TRBD1 (5 bases). Germline values: CDR1 SGDLS, CDR2 YYNGEE. There are 15 residues in the CDR3. The V gene lost 0 bases and the J gene lost 7 bases, with 11 bases spanning the gap.

The CDR3 nucleotides read TGTGCCAGCAGTTTGGACAGGCTCTCTGAGCAGTTCTTC. Its translation: CASSLDRLSEQFF. The V call is TRBV12-3 or TRBV12-4, the J call TRBJ2-1; TRBD1 matches 7 bases. The CDR3 is made up of 13 amino acids. The junction had 5 bases not matched to a gene; V was cut back by 3 bases and J by 9 bases.

The rearrangement uses TRBV6-5 and TRBJ1-4; TRBD1 aligns across 7 bases. Germline values: CDR1 MNHEY, CDR2 SVGAGI. The CDR3 has 14 amino acids. The V gene end was trimmed by 5 bases and the J gene end by 4 bases; junction bases not matched to a gene: 4. CDR3 sequence reads: CASSRGRGNEKLFF. As DNA, the CDR3 is TGTGCCAGCAGTAGGGGGCGAGGTAATGAAAAACTGTTTTTT.

This clone was seen only a few times. This chain links TRBV19 with TRBJ2-3; 11 bases map to TRBD2. This CDR3 comprises 15 residues. CDR1 LNHDA and CDR2 SQIVND come from the germline V gene (reference sequence). The V segment lost 4 bases and the J segment 0 bases; nucleotides outside the gene matches: 0. As DNA, the CDR3 is TGTGCCAGTAGTAGACTAGCGGGGAGCACAGATACGCAGTATTTT. Translation: CASSRLAGSTDTQYF.

The chain recombines TRBV11-1 with TRBJ1-1; D ambiguous. Trimming pared 0 bases from V and 4 bases from J, leaving 9 bases between. The CDR3 covers 14 residues. Germline-derived CDR1 and CDR2 are SGHAT and FQDESV (reference sequence). CDR3 nucleotides: TGTGCCAGCAGCTTAGCCGCGGGCGGCACTGAAGCTTTCTTT. Its protein is CASSLAAGGTEAFF.

The chain links TRBV19 to TRBJ2-7; D may be TRBD1 (6 bases). The CDR3 is 15 residues long. The V end lost 2 bases, the J end lost 6 bases, and 17 bases lay between the germline ends. Germline assignment: CDR1 LNHDA and CDR2 SQIVND (reference sequence). The CDR3, as DNA: TGTGCCAGTAGTATAATGGGGCAGGGGCGTCGCGAGCAGTACTTC. This translates into CASSIMGQGRREQYF.

The chain has TRBV5-5 and TRBJ1-6; 10 bases map to TRBD1. The CDR3 has 14 amino acids. Germline CDR1 is SGHKS and CDR2 is YYEKEE (reference sequence). V was clipped by 5 bases and J by 9 bases; unmatched bases: 5. The DNA of the CDR3 is TGTGCCAGCAGTCGGACAGGGGGGAGTTCACCCCTCCACTTT. Encoded protein: CASSRTGGSSPLHF.

The rearrangement uses TRBV19 and TRBJ2-7; D might be TRBD2 (5 bases). Trimming shortened V by 3 bases and J by 0 bases, and 9 bases separated the two germline ends. The CDR3 has 14 residues. From germline, CDR1 is LNHDA and CDR2 SQIVND (reference sequence). DNA for the CDR3: TGTGCCAGTAGTATCGGACTCAGCTCCTACGAGCAGTACTTC. Translation: CASSIGLSSYEQYF.

V is TRBV7-6 and J is TRBJ2-6; D is uncertain. V gave up 2 bases and J gave up 0 bases, with 14 bases separating them. Germline CDR1 and CDR2: SGHVS and FNYEAQ. The CDR3 has 18 amino acids. Here the CDR3 DNA reads TGTGCCAGCAGCTTAAGGCACAGTTCATACTCTGGGGCCAACGTCCTGACTTTC. It encodes CASSLRHSSYSGANVLTF.

The genes are TRBV9 and TRBJ2-1, with D hard to call. With 4 bases removed from V and 0 bases from J, the gap between germline ends came to 8 bases. Germline loops: CDR1 SGDLS, CDR2 YYNGEE. The CDR3 covers 14 residues. The CDR3 sequence is CASSPESSYNEQFF. CDR3 bases: TGTGCCAGCAGCCCCGAGTCCTCCTACAATGAGCAGTTCTTC.

The chain couples TRBV5-1 to TRBJ2-7, with a weak D call TRBD2 (5 bases). This CDR3 comprises 14 residues. The V and J ends lost 0 bases and 5 bases respectively, with 12 bases between them. The germline gives CDR1 SGHRS, CDR2 YFSETQ. Here the CDR3 reads CASSLAGHGDEQYF. CDR3 nucleotides: TGCGCCAGCAGCTTGGCCGGGCACGGGGACGAGCAGTACTTC. Looking up the rest from reference TRBV5-1 and TRBJ2-7 gives the full variable domain: KAGVTQTPRYLIKTRGQQVTLSCSPISGHRSVSWYQQTPGQGLQFLFEYFSETQRNKGNFPGRFSGRQFSNSRSEMNVSTLELGDSALYLCASSLAGHGDEQYFGPGTRLTVT.

The CDR3 loop reads CASSLGDYATDTQYF. The CDR3 nucleotides read TGTGCCAGCAGCTTGGGTGACTACGCCACAGATACGCAGTATTTT. The V and J genes are TRBV7-2 and TRBJ2-3; tentatively, D is TRBD2 (5 bases). Germline loops: CDR1 SGHTA, CDR2 FQGNSA. V was pared by 3 bases and J by 2 bases, with 12 bases between. The CDR3 is made up of 15 amino acids.

The chain combines TRBV5-1 with TRBJ1-1, with unresolved D. Germline CDR1 SGHRS, CDR2 YFSETQ. V dropped 0 bases and J dropped 6 bases, with 15 bases sitting between them. The CDR3 contains 15 residues. The CDR3 is CASSLASFGEAEAFF. CDR3 coding DNA: TGCGCCAGCAGCTTGGCGTCCTTCGGAGAGGCTGAAGCTTTCTTT.

The V gene is TRBV28, the J gene TRBJ1-5; no firm D call. CDR1 is MDHEN and CDR2 is SYDVKM in the germline V gene. The CDR3 contains 15 residues. V was trimmed by 4 bases and J by 4 bases, leaving 14 bases between them. The CDR3: CASSYVGNVNQPQHF. The DNA for the CDR3 is TGTGCCAGCAGTTACGTTGGCAACGTGAATCAGCCCCAGCATTTT. The full variable domain, its missing parts supplied by reference TRBV28 and TRBJ1-5, is DVKVTQSSRYLVKRTGEKVFLECVQDMDHENMFWYRQDPGLGLRLIYFSYDVKMKEKGDIPEGYSVSREKKERFSLILESASTNQTSMYLCASSYVGNVNQPQHFGDGTRLSIL.

V usage is TRBV19 and J usage is TRBJ1-4, with 8 bases matching TRBD1. This CDR3 comprises 17 residues. Trimming took 1 base from V and 7 from J; bases not matched to a gene: 11. Germline V lookup: CDR1 LNHDA, CDR2 SQIVND (reference sequence). The CDR3 DNA reads TGTGCCAGTAGTATAGTGACCGGCAGGGGGCGCGGTGAAAAACTGTTTTTT. Residues: CASSIVTGRGRGEKLFF.

The chain is built from TRBV27 and TRBJ1-1, with TRBD1 as a possible D gene (5 bases). V was cut by 2 bases and J by 5 bases, with 12 bases left in between. Germline V gene sequence: CDR1 MNHEY, CDR2 SMNVEV (reference sequence). There are 14 residues in the CDR3. This chain's CDR3 is CASSLNGGGTEAFF. The CDR3 DNA reads as TGTGCCAGCAGTTTAAATGGGGGAGGGACTGAAGCTTTCTTT.

This chain joins TRBV12-3 or TRBV12-4 and TRBJ2-7, with D possibly matching TRBD2 (7 bases). Deletions cut 7 bases from V and 6 bases from J, with 13 bases between. CDR3 size: 12 residues. CDR3 bases: TGTGCCAGCAACATAAGGGGGGGCGAGCAGTACTTC. Encoded protein: CASNIRGGEQYF.

This chain connects TRBV6-6 to TRBJ1-2; TRBD1 agrees at 12 bases. The trim removed 6 bases at V and 4 bases at J, leaving 3 bases unmatched. Germline CDR1 and CDR2: MNHNY and SVGAGI (reference sequence). The CDR3 consists of 14 residues. The CDR3 DNA reads as TGTGCCAGCAGAATGGGACAGGGGGCCTATGGCTACACCTTC. Translation gives CASRMGQGAYGYTF.

The count of this clone is one. The chain uses TRBV3-1 (or the pseudogene TRBV3-2) and TRBJ2-3, with TRBD2 as a possible D gene (5 bases). The germline V and J ends were trimmed by 5 bases and 6 bases, with 21 bases remaining between them. The CDR3 spans 16 residues. Looked up from germline, CDR1 is LGHDT and CDR2 is YNNKEL (reference sequence). The CDR3 here is CASSGGLALVLDTQYF. CDR3 DNA sequence: TGTGCCAGCAGCGGTGGACTGGCCCTTGTTTTGGATACGCAGTATTTT.

This clone was counted a few times. The CDR3 protein is CASSVPRTGTNSPLHF. CDR3 DNA: TGTGCCAGCAGTGTCCCCCGGACAGGGACAAATTCACCCCTCCACTTT. The chain is built from TRBV6-1 and TRBJ1-6, with TRBD1 matching 8 bases. The CDR3 runs 16 residues. Per germline, CDR1 MNHNS and CDR2 SASEGT. V was clipped by 4 bases and J by 7 bases; unmatched bases: 9.

V is TRBV7-9 and J is TRBJ2-1, with TRBD2 identical over 10 bases. Germline CDR1 reads SEHNR; CDR2 reads FQNEAQ (reference sequence). Trimming removed 1 base from V and 3 bases from J; junction bases left unmatched: 3. CDR3 length: 16 residues. The CDR3 sequence is CASSLGWTSGYNEQFF. DNA for the CDR3: TGTGCCAGCAGCTTAGGTTGGACTAGCGGCTACAATGAGCAGTTCTTC.

The chain is built from TRBV19 and TRBJ1-2; TRBD1 matches 7 bases. Germline trimming cut 3 bases from V and 8 bases from J; bases unmatched to any gene: 12. This CDR3 has 15 amino acids. CDR1 LNHDA and CDR2 SQIVND come from the germline V gene (reference sequence). The CDR3: CASSISRRQGGGYTF. DNA for the CDR3: TGTGCCAGTAGTATTAGCCGTCGACAGGGCGGAGGCTACACCTTC.

V is TRBV11-3 and J is TRBJ2-1; D may be TRBD1 (6 bases). The germline V gene encodes CDR1 SGHNT and CDR2 YENEEA. The CDR3 contains 12 residues. V lost 2 bases to trimming and J lost 11 bases, with 10 bases between them. This CDR3 is CASSLQGSKQFF. CDR3 nucleotide sequence: TGTGCCAGCAGCTTACAGGGGAGCAAGCAGTTCTTC. Supplemented by reference TRBV11-3 and TRBJ2-1, the full variable domain reads EAGVVQSPRYKIIEKKQPVAFWCNPISGHNTLYWYLQNLGQGPELLIRYENEEAVDDSQLPKDRFSAERLKGVDSTLKIQPAELGDSAVYLCASSLQGSKQFFGPGTRLTVL.

The chain combines TRBV6-6 with TRBJ1-1; no clear D. Germline CDR1 and CDR2: MNHNY and SVGAGI (reference sequence). V lost 4 bases to trimming and J lost 4 bases, with 16 bases between them. The CDR3 totals 15 residues. In nucleotides, the CDR3 is TGTGCCAGCAGTTCGTACTTAGGAGATGCCACTGAAGCTTTCTTT. Amino acid sequence: CASSSYLGDATEAFF.

This clone has just a few counts. J is TRBJ1-4 and V is TRBV5-1; 10 nucleotides line up with TRBD1. The CDR3 is 14 residues long. The germline CDR1 and CDR2 sequences are SGHRS and YFSETQ. With V trimmed by 4 bases and J by 8 bases, 5 bases remained unmatched. The CDR3 sequence is CASSTGDRGEKLFF. CDR3 in DNA: TGCGCCAGCAGCACAGGGGACAGGGGCGAAAAACTGTTTTTT.

The CDR3 DNA reads as TGTGCCAGCAGCCAAGCTGTGGCTAGCGGCGACGAGCAGTACTTC. Encoded protein: CASSQAVASGDEQYF. The gene calls are TRBV4-2 and TRBJ2-7; 7 bases map to TRBD2. The length of the CDR3 is 15 residues. Germline CDR1 is LGHNA and CDR2 is YNFKEQ. Trimming cost V 1 base and J 5 bases; bases outside gene matches: 8.

This clone has only a few counts. This chain links TRBV6-6 with TRBJ2-7; maybe TRBD1 (6 bases). The CDR3 runs 14 residues. V gave up 5 bases and J gave up 0 bases, with 11 bases separating them. CDR1 is MNHNY, CDR2 SVGAGI, per germline (reference sequence). This CDR3 reads CASSHVRGSYEQYF. The CDR3 coding sequence is TGTGCCAGCAGTCACGTCAGGGGCTCCTACGAGCAGTACTTC.

The J gene is TRBJ1-1, the V gene TRBV15, with D possibly matching TRBD1 (6 bases). The CDR3 consists of 14 residues. From germline, CDR1 is LNHNV and CDR2 YYDKDF (reference sequence). V was clipped by 1 base and J by 3 bases, with 9 bases between them. This chain's CDR3 is CATSRGEGDTEAFF. CDR3 DNA sequence: TGTGCCACCAGCAGAGGAGAGGGGGACACTGAAGCTTTCTTT.